A selection of T cell receptor beta chains follows, all from one sample in a study of T cell changes during pregnancy in multiple sclerosis. Here immunoSEQ multiplex PCR was the method, and the copy in TCRdb shows in-frame clones only, minus some. The sample includes approximately 58,000 clones, roughly 90% of them seen just once. The input for sequencing was peripheral blood, taken in the second trimester of pregnancy. The receptors were sampled from a female donor in good health, enrolled as a control in a pregnancy study. The CDR3 runs from the conserved cysteine through the conserved F or W. A D gene is named only where the DNA matches it firmly. Clone size is shown for a subset of rows, as once, few, many or a class of expanded clone.

V: TRBV5-1; size: once; D: TRBD2; J: TRBJ2-2; DNA: TGCGCCAGCAGCGATTTTAGCGGGAGCGGGGAGCTGTTTTTT; CDR3: CASSDFSGSGELFF
V: TRBV6-4; size: few; D: .; J: TRBJ2-3; DNA: TGTGCCAGCAGTGACTCACCCGCGGGGGCTAGCACAGATACGCAGTATTTT; CDR3: CASSDSPAGASTDTQYF
V: TRBV7-7; size: .; D: TRBD1; J: TRBJ2-3; DNA: TGTGCTAGCAGCTTATTGGACAGGGCTGGAGATACGCAGTATTTT; CDR3: CASSLLDRAGDTQYF
V: TRBV19; size: few; D: .; J: TRBJ1-4; DNA: TGTGCCAGTAGTATAGGGCCAGCGCATGAAAAACTGTTTTTT; CDR3: CASSIGPAHEKLFF
V: TRBV7-9; size: .; D: .; J: TRBJ2-1; DNA: TGTGCCAGCACCGCCCGTCCCGATTCTTCGGAGTTCTTC; CDR3: CASTARPDSSEFF
V: TRBV2; size: .; D: TRBD1; J: TRBJ1-2; DNA: TGTGCCAGCAGTGCTGAACAGGGGGCGCGTGGCTACACCTTC; CDR3: CASSAEQGARGYTF
V: TRBV7-3; size: .; D: .; J: TRBJ1-1; DNA: TGTGCCAGCAGCTTCTACGGTTGGACTGAAGCTTTCTTT; CDR3: CASSFYGWTEAFF
V: TRBV18; size: .; D: TRBD1; J: TRBJ1-1; DNA: TGTGCCAGCTCACCAAGACAGGGGCACACTGAAGCTTTCTTT; CDR3: CASSPRQGHTEAFF
V: TRBV7-9; size: .; D: .; J: TRBJ2-1; DNA: TGTGCCAGCAGCTTAATTCTTGGACAACTCGCCGAGCAGTTCTTC; CDR3: CASSLILGQLAEQFF
V: TRBV7-3; size: .; D: .; J: TRBJ2-1; DNA: TGTGCCAGCAGCTCTAGCATGTACAATGAGCAGTTCTTC; CDR3: CASSSSMYNEQFF
V: TRBV27; size: .; D: TRBD1; J: TRBJ1-5; DNA: TGTGCCAGCAGTTTATCGGACAGGGCGGGACAGCCCCAGCATTTT; CDR3: CASSLSDRAGQPQHF
V: TRBV2; size: .; D: TRBD1; J: TRBJ2-7; DNA: TGTGCCAGCCCCCGGGACAGGGGGCGCGAGCAGTACTTC; CDR3: CASPRDRGREQYF
V: TRBV30; size: .; D: .; J: TRBJ1-1; DNA: TGTGCCTGGAGTACAGGGCGGACTGAAGCTTTCTTT; CDR3: CAWSTGRTEAFF
V: TRBV2; size: .; D: TRBD1; J: TRBJ1-2; DNA: TGTGCCAGCAGTGGGGACAGGAACTATGGCTACACCTTC; CDR3: CASSGDRNYGYTF
V: TRBV5-1; size: .; D: .; J: TRBJ1-1; DNA: TGCGCCAGCAGAAGAGAGAGTCAGGACACTGAAGCTTTCTTT; CDR3: CASRRESQDTEAFF
V: TRBV5-6; size: .; D: TRBD1; J: TRBJ2-1; DNA: TGTGCCAGCAGCTTGACAGGGGGCGGGAAATACAATGAGCAGTTCTTC; CDR3: CASSLTGGGKYNEQFF
V: TRBV6-5; size: .; D: TRBD2; J: TRBJ2-1; DNA: TGTGCCAGCAGTTACCAGGGGGGACTAGCTGAGTTCTTC; CDR3: CASSYQGGLAEFF
V: TRBV9; size: .; D: .; J: TRBJ2-3; DNA: TGTGCCAGCAGCGTAGAGGGTAGCGATGGCACAGATACGCAGTATTTT; CDR3: CASSVEGSDGTDTQYF
V: TRBV6-6; size: .; D: .; J: TRBJ1-1; DNA: TGTGCCAGCAGTTTTAAGGGACAGAACACTGAAGCTTTCTTT; CDR3: CASSFKGQNTEAFF
V: TRBV6-6; size: .; D: .; J: TRBJ1-1; DNA: TGTGCCAGCAGTTACTTATCTGAAGCTTTCTTT; CDR3: CASSYLSEAFF
V: TRBV6-7; size: few; D: TRBD1; J: TRBJ1-1; DNA: TGTGCCAGCAGTTACCCCCATCGACAGGGTAGGACTCCTGAAGCTTTCTTT; CDR3: CASSYPHRQGRTPEAFF
V: TRBV5-6; size: .; D: TRBD2; J: TRBJ2-1; DNA: TGTGCCAGCAGCCTGGGACTAGCGGGTGCCGGGGAGCAGTTCTTC; CDR3: CASSLGLAGAGEQFF
V: TRBV5-6; size: .; D: TRBD1; J: TRBJ1-2; DNA: TGTGCCAGCACCTATAGGGGGCCATATGGCTACACCTTC; CDR3: CASTYRGPYGYTF
V: TRBV29-1; size: .; D: .; J: TRBJ1-4; DNA: TGCAGCGTTGCGGATCGGGGTAATGAAAAACTGTTTTTT; CDR3: CSVADRGNEKLFF
V: TRBV6-6; size: .; D: .; J: TRBJ2-5; DNA: TGTGCCAGCAGTTATACCCCCTGGGGGCAGGAGACCCAGTACTTC; CDR3: CASSYTPWGQETQYF
V: TRBV6-1; size: .; D: TRBD2; J: TRBJ2-3; DNA: TGTGCCAGCAGTGAAGGGGTAGCGGGGAAAGATACGCAGTATTTT; CDR3: CASSEGVAGKDTQYF
V: TRBV6-5; size: .; D: .; J: TRBJ2-7; DNA: TGTGCCAGCAGCCGTCCAGGGACCTACGAGCAGTACTTC; CDR3: CASSRPGTYEQYF
V: TRBV7-9; size: .; D: .; J: TRBJ2-7; DNA: TGTGCCAGCAGCTCGAACCGGGACATACCCTACGAGCAGTACTTC; CDR3: CASSSNRDIPYEQYF
V: TRBV27; size: .; D: TRBD2; J: TRBJ2-1; DNA: TGTGCCAGCAGTCCCGGGACTAGCGGAGTAGAGCAGTTCTTC; CDR3: CASSPGTSGVEQFF
V: TRBV7-3; size: .; D: TRBD2; J: TRBJ2-1; DNA: TGTGCCAGCAGCTCCCCATTAGGCAGCGGGGAGACCAATGAGCAGTTCTTC; CDR3: CASSSPLGSGETNEQFF
V: TRBV30; size: .; D: TRBD2; J: TRBJ2-3; DNA: TGTGCCTGGAGTGCCCCGGTGATAGCGGGAGGGACAGATACGCAGTATTTT; CDR3: CAWSAPVIAGGTDTQYF
V: TRBV7-2; size: .; D: TRBD1; J: TRBJ2-7; DNA: TGTGCCAGCACCCGTATCGGGACAGCTACCTACGAGCAGTACTTC; CDR3: CASTRIGTATYEQYF
V: TRBV2; size: .; D: .; J: TRBJ1-1; DNA: TGTGCCAGCAGTGAAGCGGAGGGAACTGAAGCTTTCTTT; CDR3: CASSEAEGTEAFF